A single TCR beta chain is shown here with its context. Its antigen is undetermined. Nashville, Tennessee was home to all donors, each a Caucasian adult. CDR3 length: 19 amino acids. CDR1 is MNHEY and CDR2 is SMNVEV in the germline V gene (reference sequence). V shed 3 bases and J shed 5 bases, with 28 bases lying between them. The source of the sample is a study of shared clonotypes between healthy human individuals. Overall study results and limits: What naive subsets generally showed was a larger estimated richness than memory subsets showed.

How the authors handled the data: For the immunoSEQ data, sequences were junction-only without quality scores, so filtering differed. The repertoire was sequenced with immunoSEQ multiplex PCR; TCRdb's copy has only in-frame clones and lacks some. The DNA gave D and trimming, while V, J and clone size come from that table. The sample contains 2,500,000 or so clones, approximately 93% of which appear only once. V and J are TRBV27 and TRBJ2-5, with D possibly TRBD1 on 6 matching bases. The sample taken for sequencing was naive CD4+ T cells from PBMCs. This sample's subset: CD45RA+ positively selected. The origin of this receptor is a man between 18 and 35 years old in good health. Some clones in this sample may be carry-over from other donors' samples. CDR3 nucleotides: TGTGCCAGCAGTTTCCTCGGGGCAGGGGCCCGGTATGTGGGGGAGACCCAGTACTTC. This gives the protein CASSFLGAGARYVGETQYF.